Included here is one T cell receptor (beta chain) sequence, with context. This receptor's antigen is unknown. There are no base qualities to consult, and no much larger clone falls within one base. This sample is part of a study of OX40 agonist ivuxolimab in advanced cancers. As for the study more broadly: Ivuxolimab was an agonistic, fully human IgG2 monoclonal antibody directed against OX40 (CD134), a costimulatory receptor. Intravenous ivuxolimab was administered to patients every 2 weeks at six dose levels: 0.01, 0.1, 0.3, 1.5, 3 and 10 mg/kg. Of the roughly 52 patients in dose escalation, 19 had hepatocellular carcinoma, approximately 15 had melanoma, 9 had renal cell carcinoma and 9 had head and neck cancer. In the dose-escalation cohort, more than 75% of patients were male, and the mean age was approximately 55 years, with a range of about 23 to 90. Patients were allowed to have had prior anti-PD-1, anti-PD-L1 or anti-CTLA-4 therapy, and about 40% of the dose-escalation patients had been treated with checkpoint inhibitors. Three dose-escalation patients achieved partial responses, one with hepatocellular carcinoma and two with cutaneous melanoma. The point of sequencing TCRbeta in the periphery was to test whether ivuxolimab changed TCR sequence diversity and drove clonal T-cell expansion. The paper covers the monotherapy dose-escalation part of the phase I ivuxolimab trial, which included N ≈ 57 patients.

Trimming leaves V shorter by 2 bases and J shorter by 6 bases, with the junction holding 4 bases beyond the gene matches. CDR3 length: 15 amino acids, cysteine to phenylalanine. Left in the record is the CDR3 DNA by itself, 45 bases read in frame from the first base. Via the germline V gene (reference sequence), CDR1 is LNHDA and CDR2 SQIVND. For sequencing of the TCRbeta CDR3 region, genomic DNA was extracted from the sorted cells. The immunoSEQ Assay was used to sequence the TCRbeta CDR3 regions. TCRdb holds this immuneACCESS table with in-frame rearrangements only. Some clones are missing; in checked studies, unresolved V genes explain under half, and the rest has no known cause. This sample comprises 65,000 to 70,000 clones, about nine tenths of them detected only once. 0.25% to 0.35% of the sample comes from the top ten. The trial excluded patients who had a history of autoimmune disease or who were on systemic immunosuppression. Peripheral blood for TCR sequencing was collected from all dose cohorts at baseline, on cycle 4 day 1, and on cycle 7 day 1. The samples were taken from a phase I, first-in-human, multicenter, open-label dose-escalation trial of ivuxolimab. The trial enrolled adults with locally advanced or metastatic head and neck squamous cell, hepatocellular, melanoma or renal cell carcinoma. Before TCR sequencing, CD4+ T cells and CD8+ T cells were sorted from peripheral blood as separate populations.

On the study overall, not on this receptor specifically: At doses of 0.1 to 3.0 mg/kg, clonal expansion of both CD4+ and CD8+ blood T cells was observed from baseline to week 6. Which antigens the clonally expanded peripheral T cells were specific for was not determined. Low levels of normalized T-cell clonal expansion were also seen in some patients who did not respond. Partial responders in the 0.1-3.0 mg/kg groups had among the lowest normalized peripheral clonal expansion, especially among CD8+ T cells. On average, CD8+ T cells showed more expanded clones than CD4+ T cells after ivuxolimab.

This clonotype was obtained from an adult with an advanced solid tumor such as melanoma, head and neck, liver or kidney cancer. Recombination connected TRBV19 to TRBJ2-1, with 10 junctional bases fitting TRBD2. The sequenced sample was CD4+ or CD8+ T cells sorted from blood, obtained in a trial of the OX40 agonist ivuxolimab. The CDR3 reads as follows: CASSILAGEGNEQFF. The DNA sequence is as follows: TGTGCCAGTAGTATACTAGCGGGAGAGGGCAATGAGCAGTTCTTC.